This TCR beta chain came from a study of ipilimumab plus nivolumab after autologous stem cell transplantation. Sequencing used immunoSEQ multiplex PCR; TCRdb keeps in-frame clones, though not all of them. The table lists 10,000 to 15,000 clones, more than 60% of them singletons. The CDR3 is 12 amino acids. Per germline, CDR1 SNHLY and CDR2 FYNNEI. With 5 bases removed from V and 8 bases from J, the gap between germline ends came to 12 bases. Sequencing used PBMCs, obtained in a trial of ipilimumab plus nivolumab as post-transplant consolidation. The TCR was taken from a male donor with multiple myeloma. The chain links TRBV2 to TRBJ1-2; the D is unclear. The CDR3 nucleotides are TGTGCCAGCAGTTCTGGGATTGCGGGCTACACCTTC. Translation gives CASSSGIAGYTF.